Listed below are T cell receptor beta chains from one sample, sequenced in a study of blood T cell repertoires in COVID-19. Data came from immunoSEQ multiplex PCR; TCRdb stores just in-frame clones and leaves some out. The profile covers around 480,000 clones, with about 91% appearing a single time and approximately 12% taken by the ten largest. Sequencing was done on a sample of peripheral blood. These receptors were obtained from a woman aged 50 to 60 with COVID-19, enrolled during active disease. Both conserved end residues are part of each CDR3. A D gene is named only where the DNA matches it firmly. Not all rows give a size; the values are once, few, many and, for expanded clones, a class.

CDR3 protein	CDR3 DNA	V gene	J gene	D gene	clone size
CASSKPSLNEQFF	TGTGCCAGCAGTAAGCCTTCTCTCAATGAGCAGTTCTTC	TRBV12-3/TRBV12-4	TRBJ2-1	NA	NA
CASSMYRNTEAFF	TGTGCCAGCAGTATGTACAGGAACACTGAAGCTTTCTTT	TRBV27	TRBJ1-1	NA	NA
CASSLGTGETTPYGYTF	TGTGCCAGCAGCCTGGGGACAGGGGAAACGACCCCCTATGGCTACACCTTC	TRBV7-9	TRBJ1-2	TRBD1	NA
CASSYHRGAYEQYF	TGTGCCAGCAGTTATCACAGGGGTGCCTACGAGCAGTACTTC	TRBV6-2/TRBV6-3	TRBJ2-7	TRBD1	NA
CASSEHENSNQPQHF	TGTGCCAGCAGCGAACATGAGAATAGCAATCAGCCCCAGCATTTT	TRBV2	TRBJ1-5	NA	NA
CASSHTGGSPYEQYF	TGTGCCAGCAGTCACACAGGGGGATCCCCCTACGAGCAGTACTTC	TRBV6-2/TRBV6-3	TRBJ2-7	TRBD1	NA
CASSLSRGASYEQYF	TGTGCCAGCAGCTTATCACGGGGGGCCAGTTACGAGCAGTACTTC	TRBV11-2	TRBJ2-7	NA	once
CASSPEVIYEQYF	TGTGCCAGCAGCCCCGAGGTGATCTACGAGCAGTACTTC	TRBV6-5	TRBJ2-7	NA	NA
CASRGQGGTGELFF	TGTGCCAGCAGGGGACAGGGAGGGACCGGGGAGCTGTTTTTT	TRBV25-1	TRBJ2-2	TRBD1	NA
CASSLTGGGYTF	TGTGCCAGCAGTCTTACAGGGGGTGGCTACACCTTC	TRBV28	TRBJ1-2	TRBD1	NA
CASRGQGASYGYTF	TGTGCCAGCAGGGGACAGGGGGCAAGCTATGGCTACACCTTC	TRBV28	TRBJ1-2	TRBD1	NA
CASSAHSGAYTDTQYF	TGTGCCAGCAGCGCCCACAGCGGGGCCTACACAGATACGCAGTATTTT	TRBV9	TRBJ2-3	TRBD2	NA
CATTPLGGNGDTQYF	TGTGCCACCACACCACTGGGAGGGAATGGAGATACGCAGTATTTT	TRBV2	TRBJ2-3	TRBD2	NA
CASSPWPGQAGGAFF	TGTGCCAGTAGCCCCTGGCCGGGACAGGCCGGAGGAGCTTTCTTT	TRBV19	TRBJ1-1	TRBD1	NA
CASSLWGAEQFF	TGTGCCAGCAGTTTGTGGGGAGCAGAGCAGTTCTTC	TRBV27	TRBJ2-1	NA	NA
CASSEDRDNTEAFF	TGTGCCAGCAGTGAAGACAGGGACAACACTGAAGCTTTCTTT	TRBV2	TRBJ1-1	NA	NA
CASSRLASDTGELFF	TGTGCCAGCAGCCGACTAGCGTCGGACACCGGGGAGCTGTTTTTT	TRBV3-1/TRBV3-2	TRBJ2-2	TRBD2	NA
CSVGTGSGNTIYF	TGCAGCGTGGGGACAGGCTCTGGAAACACCATATATTTT	TRBV29-1	TRBJ1-3	TRBD1	NA